This passage covers 17 T cell receptor beta chains from one sample sequenced in a study of blood T cell repertoires in COVID-19. Sequenced by immunoSEQ multiplex PCR; TCRdb stores in-frame clones only, minus some. The table records some 150,000 clones, more than 75% of them present only once. The sample was peripheral blood. The receptors were gathered from a man aged 45-65 years who had recovered from COVID-19.

This clone was seen more than once but under ten times. The chain recombines TRBV7-8 with TRBJ1-1; 8 nucleotides align to TRBD1. CDR1 SGHVS and CDR2 FQNEAQ come from the germline V gene. The V and J ends lost 5 bases and 6 bases, in that order; junction bases with no gene match: 14. The CDR3 has 16 amino acids. The CDR3: CASSPAAGGEASEAFF. For the CDR3, the DNA is TGTGCCAGCAGCCCAGCCGCAGGGGGCGAAGCCTCTGAAGCTTTCTTT.

The V and J genes are TRBV10-1 and TRBJ2-1; tentative D call: TRBD1 (6 bases). The CDR3 length is 15 residues. V shed 2 bases and J shed 8 bases, with 16 bases lying between them. Germline V lookup: CDR1 WNHNN, CDR2 SYGVQD (reference sequence). This chain's CDR3 is CASSEVGTLFDEQFF. The CDR3 region has the DNA TGCGCCAGCAGTGAGGTCGGGACATTATTCGATGAGCAGTTCTTC.

The chain recombines TRBV29-1 with TRBJ1-2; TRBD1 agrees at 12 bases. The V gene end was trimmed by 4 bases and the J gene end by 5 bases; junction bases not matched to a gene: 5. This CDR3 has 14 amino acids. Germline CDR1 and CDR2: SQVTM and ANQGSEA. The CDR3: CSVGGTGGSYGYTF. For the CDR3, the DNA is TGCAGCGTTGGGGGGACAGGGGGCAGTTATGGCTACACCTTC.

The CDR3 reads CASSLGGGQSEKLFF. The CDR3 DNA follows: TGTGCCAGCAGCTTAGGCGGAGGGCAGAGTGAAAAACTGTTTTTT. V is TRBV7-2 and J is TRBJ1-4; D not resolved. With 1 base removed from V and 7 bases from J, the gap between germline ends came to 13 bases. This CDR3 is built from 15 residues. Germline CDR1 is SGHTA and CDR2 is FQGNSA.

The rearrangement uses TRBV6-6 and TRBJ2-7, with TRBD1 matching 7 bases. Germline CDR1 reads MNHNY; CDR2 reads SVGAGI (reference sequence). J lost 3 bases, V lost 0 bases, and 5 bases had no gene match. CDR3 length: 15 amino acids. CDR3 sequence reads: CASSYSRGLNYEQYF. Written as DNA, the CDR3 is TGTGCCAGCAGTTACTCGAGGGGGCTGAACTACGAGCAGTACTTC.

This chain uses TRBV24-1 with TRBJ2-6; D remains unclear. The length of the CDR3 is 16 residues. Trimming cost V 12 bases and J 0 bases, with 17 bases left between them. Germline loops: CDR1 KGHDR, CDR2 SFDVKD. The CDR3 spells CAVAPAEHSGANVLTF. The CDR3 coding sequence is TGTGCCGTAGCACCCGCAGAGCACTCTGGGGCCAACGTCCTGACTTTC.

The V call is TRBV10-3, the J call TRBJ1-2, with 8 nucleotides matching TRBD1. Unmatched junction bases numbered 4, after V lost 0 bases and J lost 1 base. The CDR3 sequence is 16 residues long. Germline V gives CDR1 ENHRY, CDR2 SYGVKD. This CDR3 reads CAISESQGAGNYGYTF. CDR3 DNA: TGTGCCATCAGTGAGTCCCAGGGGGCAGGTAACTATGGCTACACCTTC.

The rearrangement joins TRBV5-1 to TRBJ2-2; a possible D gene is TRBD2 (6 bases). The V end lost 0 bases, the J end lost 6 bases, and 12 bases lay between the germline ends. Germline lookup yields CDR1 SGHRS and CDR2 YFSETQ. The CDR3 totals 15 residues. Written as DNA, the CDR3 is TGCGCCAGCAGCTTGGGCGGGGAGTACTCCGGGGAGCTGTTTTTT. Translated, it gives CASSLGGEYSGELFF.

The chain joins TRBV4-3 to TRBJ2-5, with TRBD2 identical over 10 bases. Per germline, CDR1 LGHNA and CDR2 YSLEER. This CDR3 comprises 17 residues. V gave up 0 bases and J gave up 0 bases; unmatched junction bases: 4. CDR3 region: CASSQDLAGGHQETQYF. CDR3 nucleotides: TGCGCCAGCAGCCAAGATTTAGCGGGGGGCCACCAAGAGACCCAGTACTTC.

In the case of this clone: In the same sample, other DNA sequences code for this CDR3. V and J are TRBV19 and TRBJ2-7; TRBD1 matches at 9 bases. The CDR3 is 14 residues long. Germline CDR1 is LNHDA and CDR2 is SQIVND (reference sequence). The junction had 3 bases not matched to a gene; V was cut back by 3 bases and J by 3 bases. The CDR3 region is CASSIGTGNYEQYF. CDR3 in DNA: TGTGCCAGTAGTATCGGGACAGGGAACTACGAGCAGTACTTC.

The chain joins TRBV19 to TRBJ1-1, with 7 bases matching TRBD1. With 4 bases clipped from V and 6 bases from J, the junction kept 2 bases outside the gene matches. Looked up from germline, CDR1 is LNHDA and CDR2 is SQIVND (reference sequence). CDR3 length: 12 residues. CDR3 protein: CASSTQGAEAFF. The CDR3 DNA reads TGTGCCAGTAGTACCCAGGGGGCTGAAGCTTTCTTT.

The V gene is TRBV6-5, the J gene TRBJ2-7; TRBD2 agrees at 10 bases. CDR3 length: 15 amino acids. The trim removed 6 bases at V and 0 bases at J, leaving 5 bases unmatched. Per the germline V gene, CDR1 is MNHEY and CDR2 is SVGAGI. In nucleotides, the CDR3 is TGTGCCAGCAGCCCACTAGCGGGGAGCTCCTACGAGCAGTACTTC. Its translation is CASSPLAGSSYEQYF.

The V call is TRBV9, the J call TRBJ2-3, with a tentative D call TRBD2 (5 bases). The length of the CDR3 is 16 residues. In germline, CDR1 is SGDLS, CDR2 YYNGEE. Trimming removed 3 bases at V and 2 bases at J, with 16 bases between. The CDR3 DNA follows: TGTGCCAGCAGCGCTCGGACTGGTCCGTACACAGATACGCAGTATTTT. Its protein product is CASSARTGPYTDTQYF.

The chain is built from TRBV5-4 and TRBJ2-1, with a possible D match to TRBD2 (5 bases). The CDR3 loop spans 15 amino acids. Germline lookup yields CDR1 SGHNT and CDR2 YYREEE (reference sequence). Trimming pared 2 bases from V and 0 bases from J, leaving 9 bases between. CDR3 residues: CASSFEGSSYNEQFF. The CDR3 DNA reads TGTGCCAGCAGCTTCGAAGGGAGCTCCTACAATGAGCAGTTCTTC. Full variable domain (remainder filled in from reference TRBV5-4 and TRBJ2-1): ETGVTQSPTHLIKTRGQQVTLRCSSQSGHNTVSWYQQALGQGPQFIFQYYREEENGRGNFPPRFSGLQFPNYSSELNVNALELDDSALYLCASSFEGSSYNEQFFGPGTRLTVL.

This clone appeared once. V is TRBV5-1 and J is TRBJ1-1, with 7 positions matching TRBD1. This CDR3 is built from 14 residues. The germline CDR1 and CDR2 sequences are SGHRS and YFSETQ. The V gene end was trimmed by 4 bases and the J gene end by 1 base; junction bases not matched to a gene: 4. The CDR3 nucleotides read TGCGCCAGCAGCCGGGACAGCCAGAACACTGAAGCTTTCTTT. It yields the protein CASSRDSQNTEAFF.

The chain is built from TRBV2 and TRBJ1-1, with D maybe TRBD1 (5 bases). V was shortened by 5 bases and J by 3 bases, with 13 bases between the two germline ends. CDR3 size: 14 residues. Germline loops: CDR1 SNHLY, CDR2 FYNNEI. The CDR3 nucleotides are TGTGCCAGCAGTAGTAGGTGGGGGGACACTGAAGCTTTCTTT. Protein: CASSSRWGDTEAFF.

The V and J genes are TRBV18 and TRBJ1-5; 8 bases align to TRBD1. Germline lookup yields CDR1 KGHSH and CDR2 LQKENI. The V and J ends lost 4 bases and 7 bases, in that order; junction bases with no gene match: 6. The CDR3 is 14 residues long. The CDR3 coding sequence is TGTGCCAGCTCACAGGACAGGGTCGGCCAGCCCCAGCATTTT. This codes for CASSQDRVGQPQHF. The full variable domain, its missing parts supplied by reference TRBV18 and TRBJ1-5, is NAGVMQNPRHLVRRRGQEARLRCSPMKGHSHVYWYRQLPEEGLKFMVYLQKENIIDESGMPKERFSAEFPKEGPSILRIQQVVRGDSAAYFCASSQDRVGQPQHFGDGTRLSIL.